These T cell receptor beta chains were read from a single sample in a study of blood T cell repertoires in COVID-19. Sequencing was performed with immunoSEQ multiplex PCR; in TCRdb, only in-frame clones are kept and a portion is missing. The sample has some 110,000 clones; 75% to 90% are singletons. The specimen sequenced was peripheral blood. These receptors were collected from a man aged 70 or older with acute or convalescent COVID-19. Both conserved end residues are part of each CDR3. D genes are given only for firm matches. Size is omitted from some rows. Given values are once, few, many or a class for expanded clones.

-,TRBV12-2,TRBJ1-5,-,TGTGCAAGTCGCTTAGCCCAGTTCGGGGGGGAGGGATTCATTCAGCCCCAGCATTTT,CASRLAQFGGEGFIQPQHF
-,TRBV7-9,TRBJ1-3,TRBD1,TGTGCCAGCAGCTTCCCAAGACAGGGAGGCTCTGGAAACACCATATATTTT,CASSFPRQGGSGNTIYF
-,TRBV7-9,TRBJ1-5,-,TGTGCCAGCAGCCTATCTGCGCTAGGTCAGCCCCAGCATTTT,CASSLSALGQPQHF
-,TRBV19,TRBJ1-3,-,TGTGCCAGTAGTATAGGACTGGTCTCTGGAAACACCATATATTTT,CASSIGLVSGNTIYF
-,TRBV12-2,TRBJ2-1,-,TGTGCAAGTCGCCACTACCGCCGCCCCGGGACTAGCGGGAGAACCCAGGTCTACAATGAGCAGTTCTTC,CASRHYRRPGTSGRTQVYNEQFF
few,TRBV10-3,TRBJ2-7,TRBD1,TGTGCCATCAGTTTGGACAGGGGCCCCGTGGAGCAGTACTTC,CAISLDRGPVEQYF
-,TRBV7-8,TRBJ2-2,-,TGTGCCAGCAGCTTTAGCGGGAACACCGGGGAGCTGTTTTTT,CASSFSGNTGELFF
-,TRBV9,TRBJ1-4,-,TGTGCCAGCAGCGTCACCGCGGCAACTAATGAAAAACTGTTTTTT,CASSVTAATNEKLFF
-,TRBV7-3,TRBJ2-1,-,TGTGCCAGCAGCCCCCGAGACATTCCTAATGAGCAGTTCTTC,CASSPRDIPNEQFF
-,TRBV19,TRBJ1-2,-,TGTGCCAGTAGTGGGAGTCGAAATAACTATGGCTACACCTTC,CASSGSRNNYGYTF
-,TRBV9,TRBJ1-2,-,TGTGCCAGCAGCGTAGCTCAGGGGTCGGGCTATGGCTACACCTTC,CASSVAQGSGYGYTF
-,TRBV4-2,TRBJ1-1,TRBD1,TGTGCCAGCAGCCAAGATAGACAGGGCCCTATGAACACTGAAGCTTTCTTT,CASSQDRQGPMNTEAFF
-,TRBV4-2,TRBJ1-2,TRBD1,TGTGCCAGCAGCCAAGTGATAGGACAGGGCGGCTTTGGCTACACCTTC,CASSQVIGQGGFGYTF
-,TRBV3-1/TRBV3-2,TRBJ1-2,-,TGTGCCAGCAGCCAAGCCCTCGGAGGCTATGGCTACACCTTC,CASSQALGGYGYTF
-,TRBV27,TRBJ1-1,-,TGTGCCAGCAGTTTATTGGGGCAGGGTGAAGCTTTCTTT,CASSLLGQGEAFF
-,TRBV3-1/TRBV3-2,TRBJ2-7,TRBD2,TGTGCCAGCAGCCAAGAGGCTAGCGGGGGATACGAGCAGTACTTC,CASSQEASGGYEQYF
-,TRBV19,TRBJ1-2,TRBD1,TGTGCCAGTAGTCCAAACGGGCCCAACAGGGGGCGAAACTATGGCTACACCTTC,CASSPNGPNRGRNYGYTF
-,TRBV29-1,TRBJ2-2,-,TGCAGCGTTCCCGACAGATTTAACACCGGGGAGCTGTTTTTT,CSVPDRFNTGELFF
once,TRBV5-3,TRBJ2-1,TRBD2,TGTGCCAGAAGCTTGCGGATAGCGGGAGTCTCCTACAATGAGCAGTTCTTC,CARSLRIAGVSYNEQFF
-,TRBV2,TRBJ1-1,TRBD1,TGTGCCAGCAGTGACGGGACAGGGGGACGTGAAGCTTTCTTT,CASSDGTGGREAFF
few,TRBV7-9,TRBJ1-2,TRBD1,TGTGCCAGCAGCTTCCTCACAGGGGCGGTTAAACATGGCTACACCTTC,CASSFLTGAVKHGYTF
medium-sized,TRBV20-1,TRBJ1-5,-,TGCAGTGCTAGTCGGGAGTATCAGCCCCAGCATTTT,CSASREYQPQHF
-,TRBV10-3,TRBJ2-1,TRBD2,TGTGCCATCAGTGAGCCGCTAGGGACTAGTACCGACAATGAGCAGTTCTTC,CAISEPLGTSTDNEQFF
-,TRBV4-1,TRBJ1-1,-,TGCGCCAGCAGCCAAGATAGGGGCCAGATTGAAGCTTTCTTT,CASSQDRGQIEAFF
-,TRBV15,TRBJ1-2,TRBD1,TGTGCCACCAGCAGAGTTGCAGGGGGACTCAACTATGGCTACACCTTC,CATSRVAGGLNYGYTF
-,TRBV3-1/TRBV3-2,TRBJ2-3,TRBD2,TGTGCCAGCAGCCAAGCCGGGACTAGATCCACAGATACGCAGTATTTT,CASSQAGTRSTDTQYF
-,TRBV19,TRBJ1-3,-,TGTGCCAGTGGGGCTGGAGGAAACACCATATATTTT,CASGAGGNTIYF